This TCR beta chain was sequenced in a study of cytomegalovirus exposure and HLA in healthy donors. The PCR made use of 60 Vbeta and 13 Jbeta primers. The repertoire was sequenced with immunoSEQ multiplex PCR; TCRdb's copy has only in-frame clones and lacks some. The sample includes 150,000 to 200,000 clones, approximately 85% seen only once; the top ten take approximately 1.8%. The germline CDR1 and CDR2 sequences are SEHNR and FQNEAQ (reference sequence). CDR3 length: 15 amino acids. V lost 4 bases to trimming and J lost 2 bases, with 12 bases between them. The TCR comes from a man in his late teens or twenties in good health and CMV-seronegative. Input material: PBMCs. V is TRBV7-9 and J is TRBJ1-3; D not resolved. The CDR3 nucleotides are TGTGCCAGCAGCTCTTCCAACTTCCCTGGAAACACCATATATTTT. It specifies CASSSSNFPGNTIYF.